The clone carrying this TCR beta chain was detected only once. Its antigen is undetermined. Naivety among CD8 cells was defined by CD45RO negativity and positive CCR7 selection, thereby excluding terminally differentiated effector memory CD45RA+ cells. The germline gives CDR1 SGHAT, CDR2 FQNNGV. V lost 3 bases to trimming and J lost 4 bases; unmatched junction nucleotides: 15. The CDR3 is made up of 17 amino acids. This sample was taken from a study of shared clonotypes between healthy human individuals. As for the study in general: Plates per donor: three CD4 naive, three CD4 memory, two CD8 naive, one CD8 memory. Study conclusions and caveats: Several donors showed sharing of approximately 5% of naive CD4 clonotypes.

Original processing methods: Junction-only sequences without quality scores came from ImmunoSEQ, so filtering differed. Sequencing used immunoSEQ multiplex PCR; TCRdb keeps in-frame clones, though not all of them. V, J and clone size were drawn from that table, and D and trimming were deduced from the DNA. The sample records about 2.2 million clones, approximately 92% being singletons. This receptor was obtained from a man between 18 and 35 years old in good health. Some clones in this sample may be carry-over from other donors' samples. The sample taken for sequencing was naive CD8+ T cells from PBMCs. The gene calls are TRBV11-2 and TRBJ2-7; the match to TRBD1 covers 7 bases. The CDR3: CASSFPRDRRYDYEQYF. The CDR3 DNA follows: TGTGCCAGCAGCTTCCCTCGGGACAGACGATATGATTACGAGCAGTACTTC.